The next 14 T cell receptor beta chains were all read from a single sample in a study of response to subunit inactivated influenza vaccine. Each CDR3 protein gets one entry after TCRdb re-called the RT-PCR reads with MiXCR. This sample has roughly 500,000 distinct CDR3 sequences; over 25% occur once, and the top ten carry approximately 2%. The material sequenced was CD4+ T cells sorted from PBMCs, taken 5 days after vaccination. These receptors were obtained from a man aged 45 to 65 who received an inactivated influenza vaccine.

The chain has TRBV7-2 and TRBJ2-2; D not resolved. Trimming took off 5 bases at V and 3 bases at J, with 10 bases between the two ends. The CDR3 spans 14 residues. Germline CDR1 is SGHTA and CDR2 is FQGNSA. The CDR3 DNA sequence: TGTGCCAGCAGCACCGACTCTCACACCGGGGAGCTGTTTTTT. This codes for CASSTDSHTGELFF.

The chain is built from TRBV7-2 and TRBJ1-5, with D unclear. In germline, CDR1 is SGHTA, CDR2 FQGNSA. This CDR3 region has 13 residues. V lost 5 bases, J lost 4 bases, and 9 bases lay in between. DNA for the CDR3: TGTGCCAGCAGCCCCAAGGTGAATCAGCCCCAGCATTTT. Translating gives CASSPKVNQPQHF.

The chain recombines TRBV5-4 with TRBJ2-1; unclear D gene. From germline, CDR1 is SGHNT and CDR2 YYREEE (reference sequence). Trimming took 3 bases from V and 5 from J, leaving 18 bases between them. The CDR3 runs 16 residues. CDR3 nucleotides: TGTGCCAGCAGCTCCCCGGTGGGCGCCCGGGACAATGAGCAGTTCTTC. This codes for CASSSPVGARDNEQFF. Supplemented by reference TRBV5-4 and TRBJ2-1, the full variable domain reads ETGVTQSPTHLIKTRGQQVTLRCSSQSGHNTVSWYQQALGQGPQFIFQYYREEENGRGNFPPRFSGLQFPNYSSELNVNALELDDSALYLCASSSPVGARDNEQFFGPGTRLTVL.

J is TRBJ1-2 and V is TRBV14; D gene uncertain. Germline assignment: CDR1 SGHDN and CDR2 FVKESK. The CDR3 has 10 amino acids. V was pared by 3 bases and J by 8 bases, with 4 bases between. The CDR3 DNA sequence: TGTGCCAGCAGCCAGGGAGGCTACACCTTC. Translation gives CASSQGGYTF.

This clonotype has a handful of counts. The rearrangement links TRBV29-1 to TRBJ2-6, with a weak D call TRBD2 (5 bases). V was cut by 6 bases and J by 3 bases, with 9 bases left in between. This CDR3 contains 13 residues. Germline V gives CDR1 SQVTM, CDR2 ANQGSEA. CDR3 protein: CSVRGFGANVLTF. In nucleotides, the CDR3 is TGCAGCGTGCGCGGGTTTGGGGCCAACGTCCTGACTTTC.

In this sample, this clonotype turned up a few times. This chain links TRBV21-1 with TRBJ1-4. TRBV21-1 corresponds to a pseudogene. The CDR3 totals 13 residues. The CDR3 here is CASSKVGDEKLFF. DNA for the CDR3: TGTGCCAGCAGCAAAGTGGGAGATGAAAAACTGTTTTTT.

The chain employs TRBV6-2 or TRBV6-3 and TRBJ2-1, with 10 bases lining up with TRBD2. CDR1 and CDR2 (germline): MNHEY, SVGEGT. V lost 7 bases, J lost 5 bases, and 2 bases stayed unmatched. The CDR3 extends over 13 amino acids. CDR3 sequence: CASTLAGDNEQFF. The CDR3 DNA reads TGTGCCAGCACGCTAGCGGGAGACAATGAGCAGTTCTTC.

The gene calls are TRBV27 and TRBJ2-5; D ambiguous. Per the germline V gene, CDR1 is MNHEY and CDR2 is SMNVEV (reference sequence). Trimming shortened V by 0 bases and J by 5 bases, and 16 bases separated the two germline ends. This CDR3 comprises 16 residues. The DNA of the CDR3 is TGTGCCAGCAGTTTATCGTTGGGTTTGGGTATGGAGACCCAGTACTTC. This translates into CASSLSLGLGMETQYF.

This clonotype was seen a single time. This chain uses TRBV5-5 with TRBJ2-7, with TRBD1 as a possible D gene (6 bases). Germline lookup yields CDR1 SGHKS and CDR2 YYEKEE (reference sequence). The CDR3 spans 14 residues. Trimming removed 6 bases from V and 2 bases from J, with 15 bases in between. Here the CDR3 reads CASTPGHLAYEQYF. The CDR3 region has the DNA TGTGCCAGCACCCCGGGACACTTAGCCTACGAGCAGTACTTC.

The chain has TRBV7-3 and TRBJ2-1, with a tentative D call TRBD2 (6 bases). The CDR3 totals 16 residues. Germline-derived CDR1 and CDR2 are SGHTA and FQGTGA. The V end was cut by 3 bases, the J end by 2 bases, with 14 bases between. CDR3: CASSFGGPGTYNEQFF. In DNA, the CDR3 is TGTGCCAGCAGCTTCGGAGGGCCTGGAACCTACAATGAGCAGTTCTTC.

V and J are TRBV7-2 and TRBJ1-1, with D possibly TRBD1 on 5 matching bases. V was pared by 8 bases and J by 0 bases, with 16 bases between. The CDR3 loop spans 15 amino acids. Germline lookup yields CDR1 SGHTA and CDR2 FQGNSA. CDR3 DNA sequence: TGTGCCAGCTCCCCCTGGGGGGGGATGAACACTGAAGCTTTCTTT. Amino acids: CASSPWGGMNTEAFF.

This clonotype has just a few counts. This chain links TRBV6-2 or TRBV6-3 with TRBJ1-5; 8 bases are a match to TRBD1. Germline CDR1 and CDR2: MNHEY and SVGEGT. The V gene end was trimmed by 6 bases and the J gene end by 4 bases; junction bases not matched to a gene: 2. This CDR3 contains 13 residues. As DNA, the CDR3 is TGTGCCAGCAGGACAGGGGAGAATCAGCCCCAGCATTTT. As protein: CASRTGENQPQHF.

This clonotype was detected many times. The chain uses TRBV12-3 or TRBV12-4 and TRBJ1-1; D uncertain. Between the trimmed V and J ends, which lost 3 bases and 1 base, there was a span of 6 bases. The CDR3 runs to 13 residues. DNA for the CDR3: TGTGCCAGCAGTTTTACACCGAACACTGAAGCTTTCTTT. Encoded protein: CASSFTPNTEAFF.

This clonotype appeared a few times. The chain combines TRBV5-1 with TRBJ2-2; TRBD1 matches at 10 bases. Trimming took 3 bases from V and 3 from J; bases not matched to a gene: 5. This CDR3 region has 16 residues. The V gene's germline CDR1 is SGHRS and CDR2 YFSETQ. CDR3 sequence (DNA): TGCGCCAGCAGCTCGATGACAGGGGGCCACACCGGGGAGCTGTTTTTT. It specifies CASSSMTGGHTGELFF.